Each of the 24 T cell receptor beta chains below was sequenced from the same sample in a study of T cells in Graves' hyperthyroidism and ophthalmopathy (dated by TCRdb to the late 2010s). The library was generated by multiplex PCR. Sequencing relied on an Illumina HiSeq 2000. TCR beta CDR3 regions were amplified from RNA transcripts. The TCR CDR3 was subjected to a first round of RT-PCR using the HTBI primer set and the Qiagen OneStep RT-PCR kit. TCRdb trimmed the raw reads at Q25, called clones with MiXCR and kept productive beta chains. Rows with a matching CDR3 protein are joined into one entry that keeps the most common DNA and genes. The sample table contains about 740,000 distinct CDR3 sequences; only one count was recorded for less than 15% of them. 10% of the sample goes to the ten largest clones. The sample was blood. These receptor sequences come from a woman younger than 30 with Graves' hyperthyroidism.

This clonotype was seen many times. The rearrangement uses TRBV28 and TRBJ2-4; no reliable D call. Trimming removed 5 bases at V and 3 bases at J, with 8 bases between. The length of the CDR3 is 13 residues. Germline-derived CDR1 and CDR2 are MDHEN and SYDVKM. CDR3 protein: CASSLPGKNIQYF. CDR3 coding DNA: TGTGCCAGCAGTCTCCCTGGCAAAAACATTCAGTACTTC.

Ten or more counts support this clonotype. V gene TRBV9 combines with J gene TRBJ2-3; TRBD1 matches at 8 bases. The ends lost 0 bases at V and 3 bases at J; junction bases unmatched: 6. CDR3 size: 16 residues. The V gene's germline CDR1 is SGDLS and CDR2 YYNGEE. The CDR3 spells CASSVEGGQETDTQYF. The CDR3 nucleotides are TGTGCCAGCAGCGTAGAGGGGGGACAGGAGACAGATACGCAGTATTTT.

As regards this clonotype: The CDR3 does not end in the conserved phenylalanine or tryptophan, so this is likely a read error. V is TRBV7-2 and J is TRBJ2-2; D is unclear. Trimming pared 2 bases from V and 5 bases from J, leaving 9 bases between. This CDR3 has 14 amino acids. Germline lookup yields CDR1 SGHTA and CDR2 FQGNSA. This CDR3 reads CASSLRLTTGELFL. CDR3 in DNA: TGTGCCAGCAGCTTAAGGTTGACAACCGGGGAGCTGTTTCTT.

This clonotype was recorded many times. The DNA for the CDR3 is TGTGCCAGCAGCTTTTCGGCAGGGGCAGGAAATGAGCAGTTCTTC. Its translation: CASSFSAGAGNEQFF. The chain is built from TRBV7-7 and TRBJ2-1, with D maybe TRBD1 (6 bases). CDR1 is SSHAT, CDR2 FNYEAQ, per germline (reference sequence). V dropped 3 bases and J dropped 7 bases, with 16 bases sitting between them. This CDR3 contains 15 residues.

This clonotype was picked up a small number of times. The V and J genes are TRBV15 and TRBJ2-7, with D possibly being TRBD2 (5 bases). Germline CDR1 and CDR2: LNHNV and YYDKDF (reference sequence). The length of the CDR3 is 13 residues. V was cut by 8 bases and J by 5 bases, with 16 bases left in between. As DNA, the CDR3 is TGTGCCACCGAAGGGCCCGGGGTCCACGAGCAGTACTTC. Amino acids: CATEGPGVHEQYF.

In its sample, this clonotype was seen a few times. The rearrangement links TRBV28 to TRBJ1-1; no firm D call. V shed 2 bases and J shed 2 bases, with 12 bases lying between them. The CDR3 sequence is 15 residues long. The V gene's germline CDR1 is MDHEN and CDR2 SYDVKM. The CDR3 DNA reads as TGTGCCAGCAGTTTACCCACCCGGCTTAACACTGAAGCTTTCTTT. Translating gives CASSLPTRLNTEAFF.

This clonotype was detected only a few times. A single base separates this from a much larger clone, so it may be a read error. The chain joins TRBV7-8 to TRBJ2-1, with D possibly TRBD2 on 5 matching bases. CDR1 is SGHVS, CDR2 FQNEAQ, per germline. The CDR3 length is 17 residues. The CDR3 nucleotides read TGTGCCAGCAGCTTAGCGAATTTCCGGGGTGAAGACAATGGGCAGTTCTTC. Residues: CASSLANFRGEDNGQFF.

The sample holds a few counts of this clonotype. The chain couples TRBV4-3 to TRBJ1-6; D gene ambiguous. Looked up from germline, CDR1 is LGHNA and CDR2 is YSLEER. V was cut by 0 bases and J by 9 bases, with 18 bases left in between. This CDR3 is 17 amino acids long. DNA of the CDR3: TGCGCCAGCAGCCAAGATCCCAACGTCAGGTCGGGTTCACCCCTCCACTTT. Translating it yields CASSQDPNVRSGSPLHF.

This clonotype was counted only a few times. The chain couples TRBV18 to TRBJ1-2; D possibly corresponds to TRBD1 (6 bases). This CDR3 comprises 15 residues. Germline CDR1 is KGHSH and CDR2 is LQKENI. Trimming removed 4 bases from V and 6 bases from J, with 18 bases in between. CDR3 sequence reads: CASSLALGGQDGYTF. CDR3 sequence (DNA): TGTGCCAGCTCACTAGCGTTGGGGGGCCAGGATGGCTACACCTTC.

This clonotype was detected only a few times. V is TRBV6-1 and J is TRBJ1-5; D is uncertain. V was cut by 5 bases and J by 0 bases, with 17 bases left in between. Germline V gives CDR1 MNHNS, CDR2 SASEGT. The CDR3 is made up of 17 amino acids. This CDR3 is CASSLSLRLISNQPQHF. CDR3 nucleotides: TGTGCCAGCAGTCTCTCCCTTAGATTAATTAGCAATCAGCCCCAGCATTTT.

In its sample, this clonotype was seen a few times. This chain joins TRBV6-1 and TRBJ2-3; tentative D call: TRBD2 (6 bases). V lost 7 bases and J 3 bases, leaving 14 bases between the germline ends. The CDR3 is 14 residues long. Germline values: CDR1 MNHNS, CDR2 SASEGT. CDR3 DNA: TGTGCCAGCAAGTTCGGCCTAGCGACAGATACGCAGTATTTT. It codes for CASKFGLATDTQYF.

The table lists this clonotype with many counts. This chain connects TRBV12-3 or TRBV12-4 to TRBJ1-5; D remains ambiguous. This CDR3 contains 14 residues. Trimming took off 3 bases at V and 3 bases at J, with 9 bases between the two ends. The CDR3 region has the DNA TGTGCCAGCAGTTTCGACTTTTCCAATCAGCCCCAGCATTTT. This gives the protein CASSFDFSNQPQHF.

In this sample, this clonotype turned up many times. This CDR3 is CSARADKEAFF. The DNA for the CDR3 is TGCAGTGCTAGGGCAGATAAGGAAGCTTTCTTT. This chain links TRBV20-1 with TRBJ1-1; D not certain. V lost 3 bases and J 8 bases, leaving 10 bases between the germline ends. CDR1 DFQATT and CDR2 SNEGSKA come from the germline V gene (reference sequence). This CDR3 spans 11 amino acids.

This clonotype occurred many times. J is TRBJ2-1 and V is TRBV2; TRBD2 is a possible D gene (5 bases). V was shortened by 8 bases and J by 3 bases, with 14 bases between the two germline ends. The CDR3 has 14 residues. Germline CDR1 is SNHLY and CDR2 is FYNNEI. CDR3 in amino acids: CASVRESVYNEQFF. In DNA form, the CDR3 reads TGTGCCAGCGTTAGGGAGTCCGTCTACAATGAGCAGTTCTTC.

At least ten counts were recorded for this clonotype. The rearrangement links TRBV7-8 to TRBJ2-1, with 11 bases aligning to TRBD2. Losses at the gene ends were 6 bases for V and 4 bases for J; bases not matched to a gene: 5. CDR1 is SGHVS, CDR2 FQNEAQ, per germline. The CDR3 is 15 amino acids. CDR3 DNA: TGTGCCAGCAGGAATAGCGGGAGGGGGTACAATGAGCAGTTCTTC. This translates into CASRNSGRGYNEQFF.

This clonotype was detected only a few times. This sequence joins TRBV6-2 or TRBV6-3 and TRBJ1-5, with TRBD1 matching 7 bases. Germline CDR1 is MNHEY and CDR2 is SVGEGT. With V trimmed by 4 bases and J by 3 bases, 6 bases remained unmatched. This CDR3 region has 15 residues. The chain's CDR3 is CASSSTGVLNQPQHF. The CDR3 DNA sequence: TGTGCCAGCAGTTCTACAGGGGTCCTCAATCAGCCCCAGCATTTT.

This clonotype was detected only a few times. The V gene is TRBV20-1, the J gene TRBJ2-5, with 9 bases identical to TRBD2. The CDR3 loop spans 14 amino acids. The V segment lost 0 bases and the J segment 5 bases; nucleotides outside the gene matches: 4. CDR1 is DFQATT, CDR2 SNEGSKA, per germline (reference sequence). The CDR3 loop is CSARDSGSGETQYF. The CDR3 DNA reads as TGCAGTGCTAGAGATAGCGGGAGCGGGGAGACCCAGTACTTC.

This clonotype was seen only a few times. The chain carries TRBV19 and TRBJ1-5; TRBD1 agrees at 12 bases. CDR1 and CDR2 from the germline V gene are LNHDA and SQIVND (reference sequence). Trimming cost V 9 bases and J 2 bases; bases outside gene matches: 11. The CDR3 has 17 residues. CDR3 DNA: TGTGCCAGCAGAGCCGGGACAGGGGGCGCCGGCAATCAGCCCCAGCATTTT. Its protein is CASRAGTGGAGNQPQHF.

At least ten counts were recorded for this clonotype. This CDR3 is CASSRGQGAGEQYF. The CDR3 nucleotides read TGTGCCAGCAGCCGAGGACAGGGAGCGGGTGAGCAGTACTTC. The J gene is TRBJ2-7, the V gene TRBV7-6, with 8 bases aligning to TRBD1. V lost 5 bases, J lost 7 bases, and 10 bases stayed unmatched. CDR3 length equals 14 residues. Germline CDR1 SGHVS, CDR2 FNYEAQ.

In this sample, this clonotype turned up a few times. V is TRBV7-3 and J is TRBJ2-5; 11 nucleotides agree with TRBD1. V shed 3 bases and J 2 bases; nucleotides not matched to a gene: 2. The CDR3 totals 15 residues. Germline CDR1 and CDR2: SGHTA and FQGTGA. CDR3 amino acids: CASSLDRGQQETQYF. The CDR3 nucleotides are TGTGCCAGCAGCTTGGACAGGGGGCAACAAGAGACCCAGTACTTC.

This clonotype was seen more than once but under ten times. The rearrangement links TRBV2 to TRBJ2-3, with 7 nucleotides matching TRBD2. After removal of 3 bases from V and 1 base from J, the junction contained 10 bases not matched to a gene. The CDR3 is made up of 17 amino acids. Germline CDR1 and CDR2: SNHLY and FYNNEI. CDR3 nucleotide sequence: TGTGCCAGCAGTGATAGGTGGGGACTAACGGGCACAGATACGCAGTATTTT. Translating it yields CASSDRWGLTGTDTQYF.

This clonotype was seen at least ten times. J is TRBJ2-7 and V is TRBV11-2; TRBD1 matches 9 bases. CDR1 and CDR2 (germline): SGHAT, FQNNGV. Trimming at V came to 5 bases and at J to 5 bases, leaving 7 bases not matched to a gene. The CDR3 covers 14 residues. In nucleotides, the CDR3 is TGTGCCAGCAGCCGCCGGGACAGGGCGGACGAGCAGTACTTC. Translated: CASSRRDRADEQYF.

This clonotype was observed a handful of times. V and J are TRBV24-1 and TRBJ2-3; D call uncertain. The V and J ends lost 4 bases and 6 bases respectively, with 10 bases between them. Germline V gene sequence: CDR1 KGHDR, CDR2 SFDVKD. The CDR3 sequence is 13 residues long. CDR3 loop: CATSEFLEDTQYF. The CDR3 DNA is TGTGCCACCAGTGAGTTCCTAGAGGATACGCAGTATTTT.

The chain is built from TRBV29-1 and TRBJ2-1; 11 nucleotides match TRBD1. The ends lost 6 bases at V and 7 bases at J; junction bases unmatched: 11. The CDR3 is made up of 15 amino acids. CDR1 and CDR2 (germline): SQVTM, ANQGSEA. As DNA, the CDR3 is TGCAGCGTCTCCGGGACAGGGGGGCTGAGGAATGAGCAGTTCTTC. Amino acids: CSVSGTGGLRNEQFF.